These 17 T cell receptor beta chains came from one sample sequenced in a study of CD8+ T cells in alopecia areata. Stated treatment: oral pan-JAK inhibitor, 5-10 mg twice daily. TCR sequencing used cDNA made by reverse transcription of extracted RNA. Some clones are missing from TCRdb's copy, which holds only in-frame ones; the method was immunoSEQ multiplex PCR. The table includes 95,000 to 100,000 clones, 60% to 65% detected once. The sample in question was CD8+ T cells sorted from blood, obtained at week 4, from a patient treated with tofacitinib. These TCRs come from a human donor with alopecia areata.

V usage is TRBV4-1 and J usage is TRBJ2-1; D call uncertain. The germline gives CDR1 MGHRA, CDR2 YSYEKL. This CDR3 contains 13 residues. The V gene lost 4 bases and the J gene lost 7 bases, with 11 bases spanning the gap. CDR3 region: CASSPPGGNEQFF. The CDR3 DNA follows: TGCGCCAGCAGCCCCCCAGGCGGTAATGAGCAGTTCTTC.

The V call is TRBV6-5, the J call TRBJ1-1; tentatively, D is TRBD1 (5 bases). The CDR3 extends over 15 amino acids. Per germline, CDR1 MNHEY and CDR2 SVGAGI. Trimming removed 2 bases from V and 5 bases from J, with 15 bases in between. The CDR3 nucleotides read TGTGCCAGCAGTTACGGGACCGGAGAAGGGACTGAAGCTTTCTTT. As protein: CASSYGTGEGTEAFF.

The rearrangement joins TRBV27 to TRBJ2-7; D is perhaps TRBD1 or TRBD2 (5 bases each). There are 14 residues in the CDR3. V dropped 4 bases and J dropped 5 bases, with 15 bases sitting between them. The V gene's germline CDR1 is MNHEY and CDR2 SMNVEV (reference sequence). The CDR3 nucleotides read TGTGCCAGCAGTTCGGGGACGGAGTTCAACGAGCAGTACTTC. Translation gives CASSSGTEFNEQYF.

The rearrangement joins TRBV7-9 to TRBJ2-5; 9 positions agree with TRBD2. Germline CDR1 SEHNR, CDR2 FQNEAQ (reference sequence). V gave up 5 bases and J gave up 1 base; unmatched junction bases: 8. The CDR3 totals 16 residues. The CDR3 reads CASSPRAGGLQETQYF. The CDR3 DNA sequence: TGTGCCAGCAGCCCTCGAGCGGGGGGACTCCAAGAGACCCAGTACTTC.

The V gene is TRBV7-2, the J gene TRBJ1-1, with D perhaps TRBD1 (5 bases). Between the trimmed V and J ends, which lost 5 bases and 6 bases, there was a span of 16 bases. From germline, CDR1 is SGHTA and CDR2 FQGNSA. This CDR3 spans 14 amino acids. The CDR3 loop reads CASSPLWGSAEAFF. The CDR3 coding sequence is TGTGCCAGCAGCCCCCTGTGGGGGAGCGCTGAAGCTTTCTTT.

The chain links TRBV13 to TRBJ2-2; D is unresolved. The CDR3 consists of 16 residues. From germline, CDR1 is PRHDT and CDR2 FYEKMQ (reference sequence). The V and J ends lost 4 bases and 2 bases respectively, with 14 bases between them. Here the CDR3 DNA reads TGTGCCAGCAGCTATTTCAGGTTGGGCAACACCGGGGAGCTGTTTTTT. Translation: CASSYFRLGNTGELFF. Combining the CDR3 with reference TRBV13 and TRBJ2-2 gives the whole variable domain AAGVIQSPRHLIKEKRETATLKCYPIPRHDTVYWYQQGPGQDPQFLISFYEKMQSDKGSIPDRFSAQQFSDYHSELNMSSLELGDSALYFCASSYFRLGNTGELFFGEGSRLTVL.

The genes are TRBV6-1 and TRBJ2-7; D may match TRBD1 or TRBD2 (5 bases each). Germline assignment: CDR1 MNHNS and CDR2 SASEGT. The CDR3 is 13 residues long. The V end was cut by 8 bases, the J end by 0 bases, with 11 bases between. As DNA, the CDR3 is TGTGCCAGCGCAGGGACGGTCTCCTACGAGCAGTACTTC. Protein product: CASAGTVSYEQYF.

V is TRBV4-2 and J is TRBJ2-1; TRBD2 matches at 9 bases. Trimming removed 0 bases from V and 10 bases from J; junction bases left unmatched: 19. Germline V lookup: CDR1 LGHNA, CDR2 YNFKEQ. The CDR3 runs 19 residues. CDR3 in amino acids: CASSQDNLGLGGGGWEQFF. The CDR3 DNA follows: TGTGCCAGCAGCCAAGATAATCTCGGCTTGGGCGGGGGGGGGTGGGAGCAGTTCTTC.

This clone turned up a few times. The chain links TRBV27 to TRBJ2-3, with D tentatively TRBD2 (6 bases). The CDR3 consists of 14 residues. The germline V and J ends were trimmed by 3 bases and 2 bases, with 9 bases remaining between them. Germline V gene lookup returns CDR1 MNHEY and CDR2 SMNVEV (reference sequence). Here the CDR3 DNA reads TGTGCCAGCAGTTTTAGCGGCCACACAGATACGCAGTATTTT. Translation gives CASSFSGHTDTQYF.

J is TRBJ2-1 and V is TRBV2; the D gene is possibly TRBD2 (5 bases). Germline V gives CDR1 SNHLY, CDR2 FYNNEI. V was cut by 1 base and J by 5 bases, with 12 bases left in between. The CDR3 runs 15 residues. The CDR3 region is CASSEVGSSNNEQFF. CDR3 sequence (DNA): TGTGCCAGCAGTGAAGTGGGGAGCTCTAACAATGAGCAGTTCTTC.

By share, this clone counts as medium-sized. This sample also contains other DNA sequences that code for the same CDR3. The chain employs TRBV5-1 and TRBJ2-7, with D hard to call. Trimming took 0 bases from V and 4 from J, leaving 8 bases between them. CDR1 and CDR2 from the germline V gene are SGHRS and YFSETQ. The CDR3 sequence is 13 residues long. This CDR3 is CASSLGSPYEQYF. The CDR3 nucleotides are TGCGCCAGCAGCTTGGGCAGTCCTTACGAGCAGTACTTC.

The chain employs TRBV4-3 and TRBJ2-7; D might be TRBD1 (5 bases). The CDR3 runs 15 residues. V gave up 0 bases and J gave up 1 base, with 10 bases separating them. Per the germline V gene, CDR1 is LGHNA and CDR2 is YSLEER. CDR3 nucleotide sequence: TGCGCCAGCAGCCAAGATCATCACAGGTCCTACGAGCAGTACTTC. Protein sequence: CASSQDHHRSYEQYF.

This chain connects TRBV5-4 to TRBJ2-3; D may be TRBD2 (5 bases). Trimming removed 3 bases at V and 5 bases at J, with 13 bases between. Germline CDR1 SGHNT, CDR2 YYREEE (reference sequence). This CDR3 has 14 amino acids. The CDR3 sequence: CASSSPTEGDTQYF. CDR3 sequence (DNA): TGTGCCAGCAGCTCGCCTACCGAGGGAGATACGCAGTATTTT.

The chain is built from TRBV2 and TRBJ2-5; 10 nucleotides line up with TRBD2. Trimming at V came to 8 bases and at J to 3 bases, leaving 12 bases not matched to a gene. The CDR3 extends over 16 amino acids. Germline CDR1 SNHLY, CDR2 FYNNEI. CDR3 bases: TGTGCCAGCGGGCGGGGTAGCGGGGGGATAGAAGAGACCCAGTACTTC. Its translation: CASGRGSGGIEETQYF.

For the CDR3, the DNA is TGTGCCAGCACCTGGGGAGGCGAGACCCAGTACTTC. This encodes CASTWGGETQYF. The chain employs TRBV27 and TRBJ2-5; tentatively, D is TRBD2 (6 bases). In germline, CDR1 is MNHEY, CDR2 SMNVEV (reference sequence). Trimming removed 7 bases at V and 5 bases at J, with 11 bases between. The CDR3 covers 12 residues.

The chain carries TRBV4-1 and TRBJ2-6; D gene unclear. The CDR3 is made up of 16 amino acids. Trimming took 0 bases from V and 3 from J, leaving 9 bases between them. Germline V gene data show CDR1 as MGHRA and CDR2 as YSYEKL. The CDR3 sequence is CASSQDTMLGANVLTF. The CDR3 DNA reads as TGCGCCAGCAGCCAAGATACGATGCTTGGGGCCAACGTCCTGACTTTC.

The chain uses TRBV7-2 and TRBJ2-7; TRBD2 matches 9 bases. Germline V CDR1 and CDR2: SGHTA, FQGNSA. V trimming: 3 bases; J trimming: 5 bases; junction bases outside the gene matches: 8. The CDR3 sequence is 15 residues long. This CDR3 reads CASSFSIAGVHEQYF. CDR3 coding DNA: TGTGCCAGCAGCTTCTCTATAGCGGGAGTGCACGAGCAGTACTTC.